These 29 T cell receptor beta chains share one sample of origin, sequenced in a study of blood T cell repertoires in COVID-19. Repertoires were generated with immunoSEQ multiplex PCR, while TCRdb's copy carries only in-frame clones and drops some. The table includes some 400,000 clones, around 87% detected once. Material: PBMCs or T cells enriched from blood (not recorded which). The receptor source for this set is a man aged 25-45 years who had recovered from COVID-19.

In DNA form, the CDR3 reads TGTGCCAGCACCCACGGACAGGTCGGCCACACTGAAGCTTTCTTT. Translation: CASTHGQVGHTEAFF. The chain employs TRBV6-6 and TRBJ1-1, with 7 bases that match TRBD1. V gave up 7 bases and J gave up 3 bases; unmatched junction bases: 11. This CDR3 is built from 15 residues. Germline CDR1 MNHNY, CDR2 SVGAGI (reference sequence).

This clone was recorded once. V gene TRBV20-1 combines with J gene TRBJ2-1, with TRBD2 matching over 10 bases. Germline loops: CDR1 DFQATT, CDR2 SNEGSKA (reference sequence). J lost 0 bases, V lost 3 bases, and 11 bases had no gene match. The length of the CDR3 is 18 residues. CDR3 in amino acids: CSASRGLAGVGSYNEQFF. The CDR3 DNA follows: TGCAGTGCTAGTAGGGGTCTAGCGGGGGTCGGCTCCTACAATGAGCAGTTCTTC.

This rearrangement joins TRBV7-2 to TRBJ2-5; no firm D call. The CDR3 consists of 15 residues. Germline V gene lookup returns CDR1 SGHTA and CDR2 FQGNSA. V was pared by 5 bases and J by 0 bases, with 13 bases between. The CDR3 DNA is TGTGCCAGCAGCCACACGGAGTTCCACCAAGAGACCCAGTACTTC. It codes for CASSHTEFHQETQYF.

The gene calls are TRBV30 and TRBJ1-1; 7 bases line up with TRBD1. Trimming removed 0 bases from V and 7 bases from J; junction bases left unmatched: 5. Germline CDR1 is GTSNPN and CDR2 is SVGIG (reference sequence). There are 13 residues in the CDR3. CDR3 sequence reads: CAWSVRTGVEAFF. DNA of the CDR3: TGTGCCTGGAGTGTCCGGACAGGAGTTGAAGCTTTCTTT.

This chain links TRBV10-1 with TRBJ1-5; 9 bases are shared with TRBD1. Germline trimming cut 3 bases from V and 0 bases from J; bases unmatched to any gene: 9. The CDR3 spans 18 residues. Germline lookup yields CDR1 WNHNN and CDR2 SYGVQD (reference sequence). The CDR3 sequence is CASSEPWTGDPSNQPQHF. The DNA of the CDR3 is TGCGCCAGCAGTGAACCTTGGACAGGGGATCCTAGCAATCAGCCCCAGCATTTT.

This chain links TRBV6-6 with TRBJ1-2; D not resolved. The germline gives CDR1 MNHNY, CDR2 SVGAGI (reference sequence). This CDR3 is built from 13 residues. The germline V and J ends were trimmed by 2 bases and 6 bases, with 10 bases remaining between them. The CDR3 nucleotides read TGTGCCAGCAGTTACGTCAGGCCCGATGGCTACACCTTC. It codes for CASSYVRPDGYTF.

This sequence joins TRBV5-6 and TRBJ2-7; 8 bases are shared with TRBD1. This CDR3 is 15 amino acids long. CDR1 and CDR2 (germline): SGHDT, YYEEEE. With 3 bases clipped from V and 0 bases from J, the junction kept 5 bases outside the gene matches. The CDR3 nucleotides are TGTGCCAGCAGCTCGGTGGGACAGGCCTCCTACGAGCAGTACTTC. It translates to CASSSVGQASYEQYF. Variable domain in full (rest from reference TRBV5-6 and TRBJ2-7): DAGVTQSPTHLIKTRGQQVTLRCSPKSGHDTVSWYQQALGQGPQFIFQYYEEEERQRGNFPDRFSGHQFPNYSSELNVNALLLGDSALYLCASSSVGQASYEQYFGPGTRLTVT.

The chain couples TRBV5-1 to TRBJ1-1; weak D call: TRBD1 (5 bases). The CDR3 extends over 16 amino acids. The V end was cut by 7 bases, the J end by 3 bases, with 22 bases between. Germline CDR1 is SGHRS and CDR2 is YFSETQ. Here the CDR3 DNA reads TGCGCCAGCTCCACCTTTCTACAGGCTGTGGACACTGAAGCTTTCTTT. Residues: CASSTFLQAVDTEAFF.

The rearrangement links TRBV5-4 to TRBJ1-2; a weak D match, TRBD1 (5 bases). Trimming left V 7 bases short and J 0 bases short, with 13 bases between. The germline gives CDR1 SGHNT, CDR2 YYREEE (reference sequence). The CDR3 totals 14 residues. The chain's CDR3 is CASLGTGANYGYTF. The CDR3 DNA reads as TGTGCCAGCCTCGGAACAGGAGCTAACTATGGCTACACCTTC. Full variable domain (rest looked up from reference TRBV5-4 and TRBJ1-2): ETGVTQSPTHLIKTRGQQVTLRCSSQSGHNTVSWYQQALGQGPQFIFQYYREEENGRGNFPPRFSGLQFPNYSSELNVNALELDDSALYLCASLGTGANYGYTFGSGTRLTVV.

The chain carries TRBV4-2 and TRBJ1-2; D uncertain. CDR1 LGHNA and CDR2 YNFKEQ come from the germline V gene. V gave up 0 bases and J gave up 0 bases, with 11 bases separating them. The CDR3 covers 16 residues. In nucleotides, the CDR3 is TGTGCCAGCAGCCAAGATGCGACACAAGCTAACTATGGCTACACCTTC. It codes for CASSQDATQANYGYTF.

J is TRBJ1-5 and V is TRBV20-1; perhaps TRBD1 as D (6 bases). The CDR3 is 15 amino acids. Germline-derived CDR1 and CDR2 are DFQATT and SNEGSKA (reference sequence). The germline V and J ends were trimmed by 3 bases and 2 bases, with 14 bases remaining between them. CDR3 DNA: TGCAGTGCTAGTCAGGGGTTTGATGGCAATCAGCCCCAGCATTTT. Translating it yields CSASQGFDGNQPQHF.

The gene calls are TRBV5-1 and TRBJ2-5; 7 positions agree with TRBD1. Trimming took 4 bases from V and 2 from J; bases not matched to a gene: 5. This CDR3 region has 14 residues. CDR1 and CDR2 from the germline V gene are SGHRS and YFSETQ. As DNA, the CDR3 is TGCGCCAGCAGCCCAGGGGACAGACAAGAGACCCAGTACTTC. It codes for CASSPGDRQETQYF. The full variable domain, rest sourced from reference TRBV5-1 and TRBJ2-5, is KAGVTQTPRYLIKTRGQQVTLSCSPISGHRSVSWYQQTPGQGLQFLFEYFSETQRNKGNFPGRFSGRQFSNSRSEMNVSTLELGDSALYLCASSPGDRQETQYFGPGTRLLVL.

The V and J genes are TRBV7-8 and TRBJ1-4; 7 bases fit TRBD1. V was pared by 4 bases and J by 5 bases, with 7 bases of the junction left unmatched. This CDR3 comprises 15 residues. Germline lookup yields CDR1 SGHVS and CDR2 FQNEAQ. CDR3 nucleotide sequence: TGTGCCAGCAGCTCCGACAGGGCTTGGAATGAAAAACTGTTTTTT. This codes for CASSSDRAWNEKLFF. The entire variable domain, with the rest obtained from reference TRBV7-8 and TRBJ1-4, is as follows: GAGVSQSPRYKVAKRGQDVALRCDPISGHVSLFWYQQALGQGPEFLTYFQNEAQLDKSGLPSDRFFAERPEGSVSTLKIQRTQQEDSAVYLCASSSDRAWNEKLFFGSGTQLSVL.

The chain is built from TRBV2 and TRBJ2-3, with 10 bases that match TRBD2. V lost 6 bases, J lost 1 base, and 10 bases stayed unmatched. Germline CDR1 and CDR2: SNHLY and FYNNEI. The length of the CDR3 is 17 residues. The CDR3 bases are TGTGCCAGCAGGAATACTCCAAGCGGGGGGGGCACAGATACGCAGTATTTT. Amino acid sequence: CASRNTPSGGGTDTQYF.

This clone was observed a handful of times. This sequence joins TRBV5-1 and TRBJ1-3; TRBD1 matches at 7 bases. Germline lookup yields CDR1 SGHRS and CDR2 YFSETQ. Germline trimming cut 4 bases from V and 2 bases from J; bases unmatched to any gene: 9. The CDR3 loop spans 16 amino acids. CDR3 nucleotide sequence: TGCGCCAGCAGCATGAACAGGGGTGGCCCTGGAAACACCATATATTTT. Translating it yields CASSMNRGGPGNTIYF.

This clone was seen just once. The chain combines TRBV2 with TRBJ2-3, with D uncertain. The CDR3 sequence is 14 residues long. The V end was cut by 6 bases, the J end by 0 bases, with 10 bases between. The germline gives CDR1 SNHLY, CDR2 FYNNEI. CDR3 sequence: CASREHSSTDTQYF. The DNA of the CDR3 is TGTGCCAGCAGAGAGCATTCTAGCACAGATACGCAGTATTTT.

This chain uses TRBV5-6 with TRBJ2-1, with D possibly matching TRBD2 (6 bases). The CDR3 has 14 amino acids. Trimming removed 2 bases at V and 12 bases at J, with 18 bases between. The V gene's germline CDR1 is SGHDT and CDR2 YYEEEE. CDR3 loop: CASSFDLGTWGQFF. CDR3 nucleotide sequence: TGTGCCAGCAGCTTCGATCTAGGGACTTGGGGGCAGTTCTTC.

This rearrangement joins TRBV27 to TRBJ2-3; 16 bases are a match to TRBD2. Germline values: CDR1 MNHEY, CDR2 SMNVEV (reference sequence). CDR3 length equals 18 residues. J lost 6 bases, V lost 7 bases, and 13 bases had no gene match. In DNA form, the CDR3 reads TGTGCCAGCACGACGAGGAGGGGACTAGCGGGGGGGGCGGATACGCAGTATTTT. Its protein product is CASTTRRGLAGGADTQYF.

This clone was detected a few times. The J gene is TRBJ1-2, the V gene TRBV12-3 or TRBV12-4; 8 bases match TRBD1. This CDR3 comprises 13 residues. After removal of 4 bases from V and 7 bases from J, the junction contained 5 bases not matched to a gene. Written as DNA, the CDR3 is TGTGCCAGCAGTTACCAGGGGGCTGGTGGCTACACCTTC. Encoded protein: CASSYQGAGGYTF.

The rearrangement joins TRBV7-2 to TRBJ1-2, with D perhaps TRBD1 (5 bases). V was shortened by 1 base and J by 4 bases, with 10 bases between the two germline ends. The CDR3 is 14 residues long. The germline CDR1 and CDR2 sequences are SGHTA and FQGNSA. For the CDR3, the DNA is TGTGCCAGCAGCTTAGGACAGAATTCCTATGGCTACACCTTC. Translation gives CASSLGQNSYGYTF. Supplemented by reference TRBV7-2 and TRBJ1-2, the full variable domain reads GAGVSQSPSNKVTEKGKDVELRCDPISGHTALYWYRQSLGQGLEFLIYFQGNSAPDKSGLPSDRFSAERTGGSVSTLTIQRTQQEDSAVYLCASSLGQNSYGYTFGSGTRLTVV.

The DNA of the CDR3 is TGTGCTAGTGGTTCGCTAGCAGGGGGCTCTGGAAACACCATATATTTT. It yields the protein CASGSLAGGSGNTIYF. The chain has TRBV12-5 and TRBJ1-3; 7 bases fit TRBD1. The CDR3 is 16 residues long. V shed 4 bases, J shed 0 bases, and the junction held 6 bases outside the gene matches. Per the germline V gene, CDR1 is LGHNT and CDR2 is FRNRAP. The whole variable domain, remainder taken from reference TRBV12-5 and TRBJ1-3, is DARVTQTPRHKVTEMGQEVTMRCQPILGHNTVFWYRQTMMQGLELLAYFRNRAPLDDSGMPKDRFSAEMPDATLATLKIQPSEPRDSAVYFCASGSLAGGSGNTIYFGEGSWLTVV.

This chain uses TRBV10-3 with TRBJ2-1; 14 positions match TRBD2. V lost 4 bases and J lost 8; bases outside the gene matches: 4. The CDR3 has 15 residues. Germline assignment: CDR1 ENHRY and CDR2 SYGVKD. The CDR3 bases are TGTGCCATCAGTGGAAGGACTAGCGGGGGGTATGAGCAGTTCTTC. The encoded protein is CAISGRTSGGYEQFF.

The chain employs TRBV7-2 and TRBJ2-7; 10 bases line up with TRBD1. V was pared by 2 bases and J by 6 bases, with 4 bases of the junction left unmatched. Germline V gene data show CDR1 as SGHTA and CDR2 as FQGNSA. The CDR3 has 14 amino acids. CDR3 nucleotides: TGTGCCAGCAGCTTATGGGACAGGGGTGGCGAGCAGTACTTC. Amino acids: CASSLWDRGGEQYF.

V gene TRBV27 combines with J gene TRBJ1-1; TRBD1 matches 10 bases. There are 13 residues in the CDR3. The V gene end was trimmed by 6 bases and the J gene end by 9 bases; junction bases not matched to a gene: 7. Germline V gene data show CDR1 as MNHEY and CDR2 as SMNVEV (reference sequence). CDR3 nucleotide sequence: TGTGCCAGCAGAGGACAGGGGGGTAATCAAGCTTTCTTT. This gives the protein CASRGQGGNQAFF.

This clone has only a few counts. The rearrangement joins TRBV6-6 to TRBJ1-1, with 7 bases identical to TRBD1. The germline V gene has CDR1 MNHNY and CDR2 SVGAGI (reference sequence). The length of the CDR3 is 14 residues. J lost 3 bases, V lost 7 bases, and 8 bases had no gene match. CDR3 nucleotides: TGTGCCAGCACCATCGACAGGGCCGACACTGAAGCTTTCTTT. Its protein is CASTIDRADTEAFF.

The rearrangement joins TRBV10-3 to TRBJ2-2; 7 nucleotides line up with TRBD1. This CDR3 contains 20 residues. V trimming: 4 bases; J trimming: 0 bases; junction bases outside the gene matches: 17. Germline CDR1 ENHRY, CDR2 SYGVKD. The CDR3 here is CAISGSYEGRGRSNTGELFF. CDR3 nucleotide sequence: TGTGCCATCAGTGGCTCCTACGAGGGCAGGGGGAGATCGAACACCGGGGAGCTGTTTTTT.

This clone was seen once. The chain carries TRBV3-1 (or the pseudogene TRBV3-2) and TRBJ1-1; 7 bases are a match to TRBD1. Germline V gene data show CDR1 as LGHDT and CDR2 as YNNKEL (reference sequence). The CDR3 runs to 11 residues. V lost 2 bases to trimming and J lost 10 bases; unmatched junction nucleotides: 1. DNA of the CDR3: TGTGCCAGCAGCCAACAGGGGGGAGCTTTCTTT. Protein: CASSQQGGAFF.

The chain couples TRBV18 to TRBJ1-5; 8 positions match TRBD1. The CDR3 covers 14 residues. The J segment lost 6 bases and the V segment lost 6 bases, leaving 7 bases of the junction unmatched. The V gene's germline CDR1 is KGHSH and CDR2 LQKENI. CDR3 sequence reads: CASSRGQGIQPQHF. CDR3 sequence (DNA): TGTGCCAGCTCTCGAGGACAGGGCATTCAGCCCCAGCATTTT.

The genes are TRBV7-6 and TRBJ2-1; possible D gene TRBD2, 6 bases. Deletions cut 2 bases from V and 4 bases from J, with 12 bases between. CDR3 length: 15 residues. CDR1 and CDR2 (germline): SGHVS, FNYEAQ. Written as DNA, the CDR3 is TGTGCCAGCAGCTTACGAGGCGGGGAATACAATGAGCAGTTCTTC. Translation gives CASSLRGGEYNEQFF.